This T cell receptor beta chain derives from a study of blood T cell repertoires in COVID-19. This clone showed up just a few times. TCRdb's copy holds only in-frame clones and misses some; the assay was immunoSEQ multiplex PCR. The sample lists approximately 140,000 clones; less than 90% were seen once. The sample taken for sequencing was peripheral blood. The TCR originated in a man between 60 and 75 years old with acute or convalescent COVID-19.

CDR3 coding DNA: TGTGCCAGCAGCAATGCCGTGGGGACAGGGGGGACTGAAGCTTTCTTT. This codes for CASSNAVGTGGTEAFF. The rearrangement joins TRBV13 to TRBJ1-1; 11 bases map to TRBD1. J gave up 5 bases and V 5 bases, and 10 bases lay outside the gene matches. Germline V gene data show CDR1 as PRHDT and CDR2 as FYEKMQ (reference sequence). The length of the CDR3 is 16 residues. The complete variable domain, with remaining parts taken from reference TRBV13 and TRBJ1-1, reads AAGVIQSPRHLIKEKRETATLKCYPIPRHDTVYWYQQGPGQDPQFLISFYEKMQSDKGSIPDRFSAQQFSDYHSELNMSSLELGDSALYFCASSNAVGTGGTEAFFGQGTRLTVV.